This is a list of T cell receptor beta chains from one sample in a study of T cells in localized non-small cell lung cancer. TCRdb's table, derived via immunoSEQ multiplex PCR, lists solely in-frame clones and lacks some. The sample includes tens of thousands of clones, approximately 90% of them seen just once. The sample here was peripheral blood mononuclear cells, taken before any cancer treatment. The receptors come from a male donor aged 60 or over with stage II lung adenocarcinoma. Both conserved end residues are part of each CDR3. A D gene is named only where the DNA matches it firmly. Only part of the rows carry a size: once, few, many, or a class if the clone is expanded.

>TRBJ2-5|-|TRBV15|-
TGTGCCACCAGCAGAGCCCTCCAAGAGACCCAGTACTTC
CATSRALQETQYF
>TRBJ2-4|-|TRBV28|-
TGTGCCAGCAGTCTAACAGGGCTAGCCAAAAACATTCAGTACTTC
CASSLTGLAKNIQYF
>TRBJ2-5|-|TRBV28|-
TGTGCCAGCACCCTCGTTGGGGGGAAAGAGACCCAGTACTTC
CASTLVGGKETQYF
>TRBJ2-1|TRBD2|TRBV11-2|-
TGTGCCAGCAGCCTCCTAGCGGCCCACTACAATGAGCAGTTCTTC
CASSLLAAHYNEQFF
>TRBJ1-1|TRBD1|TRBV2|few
TGTGCCAGCATTACACAGGGGAGTGAAGCTTTCTTT
CASITQGSEAFF
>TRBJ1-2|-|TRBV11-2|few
TGTGCCAGCAGCTACAGCTTCTATGGCTACACCTTC
CASSYSFYGYTF
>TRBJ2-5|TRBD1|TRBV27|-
TGTGCCAGCAGTTTATCGGCAGCAGGGGGTGGAGAGACCCAGTACTTC
CASSLSAAGGGETQYF
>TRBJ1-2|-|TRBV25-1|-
TGTGCCAGCAGTGGGGGGTTCTATGGCTACACCTTC
CASSGGFYGYTF
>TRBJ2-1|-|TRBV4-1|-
TGCGCCAGCAGCCAAGGCCGGGGCTCCAGCGATGAGCAGTTCTTC
CASSQGRGSSDEQFF
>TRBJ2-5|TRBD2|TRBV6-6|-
TGTGCCAGCAGTTACGGCCTAGCGGGAGGGGGTGAGACCCAGTACTTC
CASSYGLAGGGETQYF
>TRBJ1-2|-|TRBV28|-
TGTGCCAGCAGTTACCAAGGTGGCTACACCTTC
CASSYQGGYTF
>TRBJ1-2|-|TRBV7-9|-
TGTGCCAGCTGGAACGGGTATGGCTACACCTTC
CASWNGYGYTF
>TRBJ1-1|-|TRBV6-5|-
TGTGCCAGCAGTTTCACGGACAGTGGCACTGAAGCTTTCTTT
CASSFTDSGTEAFF
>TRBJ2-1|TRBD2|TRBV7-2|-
TGTGCCAGCAGCTTAGAATCTAGCGGGAACAATGAGCAGTTCTTC
CASSLESSGNNEQFF
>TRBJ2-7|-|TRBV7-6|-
TGTGCCAGCAGCTTTGCCCTGACAGGAAAATACGAGCAGTACTTC
CASSFALTGKYEQYF
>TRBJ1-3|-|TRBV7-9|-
TGTGCCAGCAGCTTAGGAGGTGCGACTTGGAGTTGGGGCACCATATATTTT
CASSLGGATWSWGTIYF
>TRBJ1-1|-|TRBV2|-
TGTGCCAGCAGTGAGGGCACCCACACTGAAGCTTTCTTT
CASSEGTHTEAFF
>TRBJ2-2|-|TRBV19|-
TGTGCCAGTAGTATAGCAGACTTCACGAACACCGGGGAGCTGTTTTTT
CASSIADFTNTGELFF
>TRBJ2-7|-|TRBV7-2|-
TGTGCCAGCAGCTTCTCGAGGTTCGAGCAGTACTTC
CASSFSRFEQYF
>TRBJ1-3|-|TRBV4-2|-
TGTGCCAGCTCGCGTGAGGCTGGAAACACCATATATTTT
CASSREAGNTIYF
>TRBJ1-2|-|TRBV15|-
TGTGCCACCAGCAGTCTCACGGGGGACTATGGCTACACCTTC
CATSSLTGDYGYTF
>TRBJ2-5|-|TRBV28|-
TGTGCCAGCAACCGTTTCGGGACCCAGTACTTC
CASNRFGTQYF
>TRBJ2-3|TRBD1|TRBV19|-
TGTGCCAGTAGTTTTGGCAGGGGGTCAGATACGCAGTATTTT
CASSFGRGSDTQYF
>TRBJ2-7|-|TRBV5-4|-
TGTGCCAGCAGCCCTCGCCAGGGAGTCTCCTACGAGCAGTACTTC
CASSPRQGVSYEQYF
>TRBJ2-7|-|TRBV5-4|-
TGTGCCAGCAGCTTAGGCAGCCACGAGCAGTACTTC
CASSLGSHEQYF
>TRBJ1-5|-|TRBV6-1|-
TGTGCCAGCAGTGCACGGGATAGCAATCAGCCCCAGCATTTT
CASSARDSNQPQHF
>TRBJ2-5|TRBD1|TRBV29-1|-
TGCAGCGCGTGGACAGGGGCGGGGGAGACCCAGTACTTC
CSAWTGAGETQYF
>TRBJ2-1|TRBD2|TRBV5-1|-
TGCGCCAGCAGCCTTAGCGGGAGCTCCTACAATGAGCAGTTCTTC
CASSLSGSSYNEQFF
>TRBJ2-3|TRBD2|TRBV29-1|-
TGCAGCGTTGAAGATCCGAAGGGGCCGGGGGGGGATACGCAGTATTTT
CSVEDPKGPGGDTQYF
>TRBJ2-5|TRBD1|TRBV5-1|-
TGCGCCAGCAGCTTGGAGGCGACAGGGAGTCAAGAGACCCAGTACTTC
CASSLEATGSQETQYF
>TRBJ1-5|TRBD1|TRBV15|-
TGTGCCACCAGCTCAGAGGGGGCAGGGGTGGATCAGCCCCAGCATTTT
CATSSEGAGVDQPQHF
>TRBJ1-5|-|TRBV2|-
TGTGCCAGCAGTGAAAGGGTGGGCAATCAGCCCCAGCATTTT
CASSERVGNQPQHF
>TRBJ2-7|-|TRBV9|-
TGTGCCAGCAGCGTAGAGCCGGACTACGAGCAGTACTTC
CASSVEPDYEQYF
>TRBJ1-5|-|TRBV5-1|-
TGCGCCAGCAGCTTGGGGCCCGGGGGAAATCAGCCCCAGCATTTT
CASSLGPGGNQPQHF
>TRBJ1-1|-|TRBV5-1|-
TGCGCCAGCAGGTATGCGGGAATGAACACTGAAGCTTTCTTT
CASRYAGMNTEAFF
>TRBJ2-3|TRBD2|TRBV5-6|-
TGTGCCAGCAGCCCCCTAGCGGGACCCACAGATACGCAGTATTTT
CASSPLAGPTDTQYF
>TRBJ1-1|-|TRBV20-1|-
TGCAGTGCTATGGTGTTCACTGAAGCTTTCTTT
CSAMVFTEAFF
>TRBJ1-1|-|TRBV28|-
TGTGCCAGCAGTTTAGGCCAGGTGGGCACTGAAGCTTTCTTT
CASSLGQVGTEAFF
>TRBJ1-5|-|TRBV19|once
TGTGCCAGTAGTGTCAGGAGAACAGGCACATATAGCAATCAGCCCCAGCATTTT
CASSVRRTGTYSNQPQHF
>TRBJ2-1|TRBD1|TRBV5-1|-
TGCGCCAGCAGCTTCGACAGGGAGCACCAAAATGAGCAGTTCTTC
CASSFDREHQNEQFF
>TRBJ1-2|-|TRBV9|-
TGTGCCAGCAGCTCCTACCAGGCCTCTAACTATGGCTACACCTTC
CASSSYQASNYGYTF
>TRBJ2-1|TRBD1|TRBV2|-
TGTGCCAGCAGAGAGGACAGGGTGGGCTACAATGAGCAGTTCTTC
CASREDRVGYNEQFF
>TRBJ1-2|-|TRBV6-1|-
TGTGCCAGCAGCGGAGGGGCCGGAGTCGACTATGGCTACACCTTC
CASSGGAGVDYGYTF
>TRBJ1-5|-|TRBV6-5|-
TGTGCCAGCAGTTACGGCGGGGGTCAGCCCCAGCATTTT
CASSYGGGQPQHF
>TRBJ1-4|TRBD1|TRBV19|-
TGTGCCAGTAGCGATCCAGGGGGCGCTGATAATGAAAAACTGTTTTTT
CASSDPGGADNEKLFF
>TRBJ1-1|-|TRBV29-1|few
TGCAGCGTTCGGACATCGGGTGGCACTGAAGCTTTCTTT
CSVRTSGGTEAFF
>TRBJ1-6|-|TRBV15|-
TGTGCCACCAGCCGGGACCATGGGGGTTCACCCCTCCACTTT
CATSRDHGGSPLHF
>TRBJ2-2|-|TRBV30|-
TGTGCCTGGAGTAGGCAGGACTACACCGGGGAGCTGTTTTTT
CAWSRQDYTGELFF
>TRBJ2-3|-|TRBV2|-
TGTGCCAGCAGTGTGGGACCGACCACAGATACGCAGTATTTT
CASSVGPTTDTQYF
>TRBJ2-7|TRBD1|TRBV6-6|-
TGTGCCAGCAGAACCGGGACAGGGGTCTACGAGCAGTACTTC
CASRTGTGVYEQYF
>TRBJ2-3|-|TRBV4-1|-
TGCGCCAGCAGCCGTCCTCAGGGCAGGGATACGCAGTATTTT
CASSRPQGRDTQYF